The next 26 T cell receptor beta chains were all read from a single sample in a study of T cell repertoires in cytomegalovirus infection. TCRdb reanalysed the reads using MiXCR and keeps one entry per CDR3 protein. Altogether 650,000 to 900,000 distinct CDR3 sequences are present, almost 30% being singletons, with the ten largest covering around 12%. These TCRs are of unknown antigen specificity. The specimen comprised cultured CD8+ T cells from PBMCs, sampled from culture after CMV antigen stimulation. Receptors were obtained from a human donor in good health (CMV status not recorded). Some clones in this sample may be carry-over from other donors' samples.

The chain uses TRBV15 and TRBJ2-7; 12 bases are shared with TRBD1. The CDR3 covers 15 residues. Germline CDR1 is LNHNV and CDR2 is YYDKDF (reference sequence). Trimming at V came to 7 bases and at J to 6 bases, leaving 10 bases not matched to a gene. Here the CDR3 DNA reads TGTGCCACCACCGCCAGTGGGACAGGGGGCGGCGAGCAGTACTTC. Translation gives CATTASGTGGGEQYF.

This clonotype was observed a few times. The chain couples TRBV7-9 to TRBJ2-3; the match to TRBD1 covers 8 bases. The junction had 10 bases not matched to a gene; V was cut back by 5 bases and J by 3 bases. Looked up from germline, CDR1 is SEHNR and CDR2 is FQNEAQ (reference sequence). The CDR3 length is 16 residues. CDR3 in DNA: TGTGCCAGCAGCGATAGGTCAGGGGGCCCGACAGATACGCAGTATTTT. This encodes CASSDRSGGPTDTQYF.

This clonotype has at least ten counts. The chain joins TRBV15 to TRBJ2-3; 8 bases line up with TRBD1. The CDR3 is made up of 17 amino acids. Trimming at V came to 3 bases and at J to 2 bases, leaving 10 bases not matched to a gene. The germline V gene has CDR1 LNHNV and CDR2 YYDKDF (reference sequence). The CDR3 region is CATSSGQGLTSTDTQYF. DNA of the CDR3: TGTGCCACCAGCAGTGGACAGGGCCTAACCTCCACAGATACGCAGTATTTT.

This chain uses TRBV7-9 with TRBJ2-3, with 10 bases lining up with TRBD1. The V and J ends lost 5 bases and 1 base, in that order; junction bases with no gene match: 3. The CDR3 has 15 residues. Germline V lookup: CDR1 SEHNR, CDR2 FQNEAQ (reference sequence). CDR3 amino acids: CASSRDRGGTDTQYF. CDR3 DNA: TGTGCCAGCAGCCGGGACAGGGGAGGCACAGATACGCAGTATTTT.

CDR3 sequence reads: CSAKTGFGNQPQHF. The CDR3 DNA is TGCAGTGCCAAGACAGGATTCGGCAATCAGCCCCAGCATTTT. The chain joins TRBV20-1 to TRBJ1-5, with D possibly being TRBD1 (6 bases). The ends were cut back, 6 bases at V and 2 bases at J, with 14 bases in the middle. This CDR3 has 14 amino acids. Germline assignment: CDR1 DFQATT and CDR2 SNEGSKA (reference sequence).

In its sample, this clonotype was seen a few times. This chain uses TRBV4-3 with TRBJ2-7; possibly TRBD1 or TRBD2 for D (5 bases each). Trimming cost V 5 bases and J 3 bases, with 14 bases left between them. This CDR3 has 14 amino acids. Germline-derived CDR1 and CDR2 are LGHNA and YSLEER. In DNA form, the CDR3 reads TGCGCCAGCAGCAAAATTAGGGACCTCTACGAGCAGTACGTC. It specifies CASSKIRDLYEQYV.

This clonotype was counted between two and nine times. V and J are TRBV7-6 and TRBJ2-1; 7 bases are a match to TRBD1. Germline V CDR1 and CDR2: SGHVS, FNYEAQ. The V gene end was trimmed by 5 bases and the J gene end by 1 base; junction bases not matched to a gene: 2. The CDR3 loop spans 14 amino acids. CDR3 in DNA: TGTGCCAGCAGCACGGGACAGTCCTACAATGAGCAGTTCTTC. This sequence encodes CASSTGQSYNEQFF.

This clonotype has more than one count but fewer than ten. CDR3 DNA sequence: TGTGCCAGCAGCCCGGAGGGGTCCTACGAGCAGTACGTC. Encoded protein: CASSPEGSYEQYV. V gene TRBV7-9 combines with J gene TRBJ2-7; perhaps TRBD2 as D (6 bases). The V gene lost 5 bases and the J gene lost 1 base, with 9 bases spanning the gap. The CDR3 length is 13 residues. The germline V gene encodes CDR1 SEHNR and CDR2 FQNEAQ (reference sequence).

This clonotype was counted only a few times. The rearrangement joins TRBV5-6 to TRBJ2-4; D remains ambiguous. The ends were cut back, 7 bases at V and 2 bases at J, with 16 bases in the middle. Germline loops: CDR1 SGHDT, CDR2 YYEEEE. The CDR3 is 15 residues long. In DNA, the CDR3 is TGTGCCAGCTTCCAAGGCAAGGGCTCCAAAAACATTCAGTACTTC. Translation: CASFQGKGSKNIQYF.

This clonotype appeared a few times. Here the CDR3 reads CASSSPGAGGQPQHF. The CDR3 DNA follows: TGTGCCAGCAGTTCACCTGGGGCGGGGGGTCAGCCCCAGCATTTT. V is TRBV12-3 or TRBV12-4 and J is TRBJ1-5; tentatively, D is TRBD1 (5 bases). Trimming took off 4 bases at V and 6 bases at J, with 16 bases between the two ends. The CDR3 consists of 15 residues.

Remarks on this clonotype: A much bigger clone sits one base away, suggesting this may be a read error. The gene calls are TRBV7-6 and TRBJ1-1; D call uncertain. The CDR3 length is 11 residues. Germline V lookup: CDR1 SGHVS, CDR2 FNYEAQ. The CDR3 loop reads CAGSMVEEAFF. CDR3 coding DNA: TGTGCCGGCAGCATGGTCGAGGAAGCTTTCTTT.

This clonotype was observed a handful of times. The chain recombines TRBV6-6 with TRBJ1-1; D not certain. Germline assignment: CDR1 MNHNY and CDR2 SVGAGI (reference sequence). Trimming stripped 10 bases from V and 0 bases from J, with 24 bases between. This CDR3 has 17 amino acids. The CDR3 protein is CAIQPEALPPMNTEAFF. The CDR3 coding sequence is TGTGCCATCCAACCAGAGGCCCTACCCCCAATGAACACTGAAGCTTTCTTT.

This clonotype was seen more than once but under ten times. This sequence joins TRBV7-6 and TRBJ2-1; 13 positions match TRBD2. With V trimmed by 4 bases and J by 8 bases, 26 bases remained unmatched. CDR3 length: 22 residues. Germline CDR1 SGHVS, CDR2 FNYEAQ. The CDR3 sequence: CASSSGTSGEHSSTSAPHEQFF. In DNA form, the CDR3 reads TGTGCCAGCAGCTCAGGGACTAGCGGGGAGCACTCCTCTACTTCGGCCCCCCATGAGCAGTTCTTC.

The gene calls are TRBV6-1 and TRBJ2-7, with D hard to call. Germline V gene data show CDR1 as MNHNS and CDR2 as SASEGT. The CDR3 totals 14 residues. With 1 base removed from V and 0 bases from J, the gap between germline ends came to 7 bases. CDR3 DNA sequence: TGTGCCAGCAGTGAAGTTGGGAACTCCTACGAGCAGTACGTC. Protein: CASSEVGNSYEQYV.

A single count supports this clonotype. The gene calls are TRBV14 and TRBJ2-5; possible D gene TRBD1, 6 bases. The CDR3 runs 14 residues. The ends were cut back, 5 bases at V and 3 bases at J, with 13 bases in the middle. The germline V gene has CDR1 SGHDN and CDR2 FVKESK. DNA for the CDR3: TGTGCCAGCAGCGTAAAACAGGGTAAAGAGACCCAGTACTTC. This sequence encodes CASSVKQGKETQYF.

There are many counts of this clonotype. The chain recombines TRBV7-8 with TRBJ2-2, with 9 bases lining up with TRBD1. V was pared by 4 bases and J by 3 bases, with 3 bases of the junction left unmatched. CDR1 and CDR2 from the germline V gene are SGHVS and FQNEAQ. This CDR3 is 15 amino acids long. As DNA, the CDR3 is TGTGCCAGCAGCTCAGGACAGGGGTACACCGGGGAGCTGTTTTTT. Its protein is CASSSGQGYTGELFF.

This clonotype was detected ten times or more. V is TRBV7-2 and J is TRBJ2-1; 8 nucleotides agree with TRBD1. Losses at the gene ends were 8 bases for V and 1 base for J; bases not matched to a gene: 10. This CDR3 comprises 16 residues. Germline V gives CDR1 SGHTA, CDR2 FQGNSA. CDR3 coding DNA: TGTGCCAGCCGGCCAGGGGGCCCCTTGTCCTACAATGAGCAGTTCTTC. Its translation: CASRPGGPLSYNEQFF.

This clonotype showed up many times. The chain employs TRBV7-2 and TRBJ2-1; D uncertain. Germline CDR1 is SGHTA and CDR2 is FQGNSA. CDR3 length: 16 amino acids. V was clipped by 1 base and J by 0 bases, with 10 bases between them. CDR3 region: CASSLVGKSSYNEQFF. In nucleotides, the CDR3 is TGTGCCAGCAGCTTAGTTGGGAAAAGCTCCTACAATGAGCAGTTCTTC. The full variable domain, rest sourced from reference TRBV7-2 and TRBJ2-1, is GAGVSQSPSNKVTEKGKDVELRCDPISGHTALYWYRQSLGQGLEFLIYFQGNSAPDKSGLPSDRFSAERTGGSVSTLTIQRTQQEDSAVYLCASSLVGKSSYNEQFFGPGTRLTVL.

The chain's CDR3 is CASSSGLLDTEAFF. The CDR3 nucleotides read TGTGCCAGCAGTTCGGGCCTGTTGGACACTGAAGCTTTCTTT. V gene TRBV28 combines with J gene TRBJ1-1; D is undetermined. CDR3 length equals 14 residues. Germline V gene sequence: CDR1 MDHEN, CDR2 SYDVKM. With 4 bases removed from V and 3 bases from J, the gap between germline ends came to 12 bases. Combining the CDR3 with reference TRBV28 and TRBJ1-1 gives the whole variable domain DVKVTQSSRYLVKRTGEKVFLECVQDMDHENMFWYRQDPGLGLRLIYFSYDVKMKEKGDIPEGYSVSREKKERFSLILESASTNQTSMYLCASSSGLLDTEAFFGQGTRLTVV.

The chain recombines TRBV27 with TRBJ1-1; D remains ambiguous. With 2 bases removed from V and 4 bases from J, the gap between germline ends came to 8 bases. This CDR3 is 13 amino acids long. Germline CDR1 is MNHEY and CDR2 is SMNVEV (reference sequence). The CDR3 coding sequence is TGTGCCAGCAGTTTAGCGTTTTCCACTGAAGCTTTCTTT. Translated, it gives CASSLAFSTEAFF.

V is TRBV20-1 and J is TRBJ1-1, with D maybe TRBD1 (6 bases). CDR1 is DFQATT, CDR2 SNEGSKA, per germline (reference sequence). The CDR3 is made up of 18 amino acids. The ends were cut back, 0 bases at V and 0 bases at J, with 20 bases in the middle. The CDR3 coding sequence is TGCAGTGCTAGAGATCGTGGGGCGGCAGGGGCGATGAACACTGAAGCTTTCTTT. Translation gives CSARDRGAAGAMNTEAFF.

The chain has TRBV15 and TRBJ1-4, with D possibly matching TRBD1 (5 bases). CDR3 length: 15 amino acids. Between the trimmed V and J ends, which lost 1 base and 4 bases, there was a span of 10 bases. Germline CDR1 and CDR2: LNHNV and YYDKDF (reference sequence). The CDR3 reads CATSRVRGFNEKLFF. Written as DNA, the CDR3 is TGTGCCACCAGCAGAGTCCGGGGGTTTAATGAAAAACTGTTTTTT.

V gene TRBV10-3 combines with J gene TRBJ2-3, with D possibly matching TRBD2 (6 bases). The V end lost 2 bases, the J end lost 4 bases, and 13 bases lay between the germline ends. The CDR3 totals 15 residues. The germline V gene encodes CDR1 ENHRY and CDR2 SYGVKD. Written as DNA, the CDR3 is TGTGCCATCAGTGAGGACCTGGAGGGGCCAGATACGCAGTATTTT. Protein product: CAISEDLEGPDTQYF.

This clonotype was detected a few times. The chain recombines TRBV2 with TRBJ1-2; perhaps TRBD1 as D (5 bases). V was shortened by 7 bases and J by 0 bases, with 12 bases between the two germline ends. The CDR3 covers 14 residues. Germline loops: CDR1 SNHLY, CDR2 FYNNEI. The CDR3, as DNA: TGTGCCAGCAATACAGGACCATCTAACTATGGCTACACCTTC. Protein sequence: CASNTGPSNYGYTF. The whole variable domain, remainder taken from reference TRBV2 and TRBJ1-2, is EPEVTQTPSHQVTQMGQEVILRCVPISNHLYFYWYRQILGQKVEFLVSFYNNEISEKSEIFDDQFSVERPDGSNFTLKIRSTKLEDSAMYFCASNTGPSNYGYTFGSGTRLTVV.

This sequence joins TRBV4-1 and TRBJ1-1, with 7 bases identical to TRBD1. Germline V CDR1 and CDR2: MGHRA, YSYEKL. The CDR3 is made up of 16 amino acids. Trimming cost V 0 bases and J 6 bases; bases outside gene matches: 10. The CDR3 DNA reads TGCGCCAGCAGCCAAGATAGGACAGGATTTAACGCTGAAGCTTTCTTT. It encodes CASSQDRTGFNAEAFF.

A few counts support this clonotype. The chain has TRBV6-2 or TRBV6-3 and TRBJ2-7; 10 bases agree with TRBD1. J was trimmed by 5 bases and V by 2 bases; bases with no gene match: 3. CDR3 length: 14 amino acids. Germline CDR1 reads MNHEY; CDR2 reads SVGEGT. CDR3: CASSYAGTGDEQYV. In DNA form, the CDR3 reads TGTGCCAGCAGTTACGCCGGGACAGGGGACGAGCAGTACGTC.